Listed below are T cell receptor beta chains from one sample, sequenced in a study of blood T cell repertoires in COVID-19. Only in-frame clones appear in the TCRdb table, and some are missing; sequencing was by immunoSEQ multiplex PCR. The table records some 200,000 clones, 90% of them present only once. The sequenced sample was peripheral blood. The receptors come from a man aged 50-60 years with acute or convalescent COVID-19. The CDR3 runs from the conserved cysteine through the conserved F or W. The D gene is left open where the match is weak.

D,V,J,CDR3
NA,TRBV27,TRBJ2-7,CASRDSGLRSYEQYF
TRBD2,TRBV25-1,TRBJ2-1,CASSEISGSYNEQFF
TRBD2,TRBV6-5,TRBJ2-2,CASREGNTGELFF
TRBD2,TRBV27,TRBJ2-1,CASSFPAGKSEQFF
TRBD2,TRBV11-1,TRBJ2-1,CASSQGLAGVQFF
NA,TRBV19,TRBJ1-5,CASSWQGGNQPQHF
TRBD1,TRBV18,TRBJ1-3,CASSPGQGGNTIYF
TRBD1,TRBV15,TRBJ2-7,CATSSPRPGTGGYEQYF
NA,TRBV7-2,TRBJ1-2,CASSFRGYYGYTF
NA,TRBV28,TRBJ1-2,CASSLGGVANYGYTF
NA,TRBV28,TRBJ1-5,CASSYIRGSNQPQHF
NA,TRBV28,TRBJ1-5,CASSAAGRNQPQHF
NA,TRBV29-1,TRBJ1-2,CSVETGSVWGANYGYTF
TRBD1,TRBV11-2,TRBJ1-3,CASSLVGQSSGNTIYF
TRBD1,TRBV18,TRBJ1-6,CASSQDRASPLHF
TRBD2,TRBV5-5,TRBJ2-7,CASSFYNGRYEQYF
NA,TRBV27,TRBJ2-3,CASSLGAGTDTQYF
NA,TRBV21-1,TRBJ1-1,CASSARDSEMNTEAFF
NA,TRBV7-6,TRBJ1-6,CASSLGAGVNSPLHF
NA,TRBV7-2,TRBJ1-3,CASSREGSGNTIYF
NA,TRBV12-3/TRBV12-4,TRBJ2-1,CASSRGNEQFF
NA,TRBV30,TRBJ1-5,CAWSSGDAQPQHF
TRBD1,TRBV3-1/TRBV3-2,TRBJ1-1,CASSPTGASQAFF
TRBD2,TRBV7-9,TRBJ2-1,CASSVSGGAFNEQFF
TRBD1,TRBV4-1,TRBJ2-2,CASSQLGQGVGTGELFF
NA,TRBV19,TRBJ2-1,CASTDYRENEQFF
TRBD1,TRBV28,TRBJ2-7,CASKEGTGMGEQYF
TRBD1,TRBV9,TRBJ2-2,CASSPRQGTTGELFF
TRBD1,TRBV12-3/TRBV12-4,TRBJ1-2,CASSSRTGVGYTF
TRBD2,TRBV7-9,TRBJ2-2,CASSIRTSWTGELFF
NA,TRBV3-1/TRBV3-2,TRBJ2-3,CASSLSGGDTQYF
NA,TRBV7-9,TRBJ1-3,CASRGGSESSGNTIYF
TRBD2,TRBV6-2/TRBV6-3,TRBJ2-3,CASSFSGAKDTQYF
NA,TRBV27,TRBJ2-3,CASSPRQGVSDTQYF
NA,TRBV4-1,TRBJ1-3,CASSQEESGNTIYF
NA,TRBV27,TRBJ1-5,CASSFGQGNSNQPQHF
NA,TRBV19,TRBJ1-4,CASSMRRDNEKLFF
NA,TRBV19,TRBJ1-2,CASSSGFGGYTF
TRBD1,TRBV11-2,TRBJ1-1,CASSSWTGMNTEAFF
NA,TRBV10-3,TRBJ2-4,CAISESQSAENIQYF
NA,TRBV15,TRBJ2-6,CATSRDRGRANVLTF
NA,TRBV7-2,TRBJ2-2,CASSFGGSGFTGELFF